The rows below give T cell receptor beta chains drawn from one sample of a study of shared clonotypes between healthy human individuals. The method was immunoSEQ multiplex PCR; TCRdb's version includes in-frame clones alone and lacks a portion of them. Seen here are some 2,500,000 clones, 80% to 95% observed once, and the top ten hold 0.35% to 0.45%. The material sequenced was naive CD4+ T cells from PBMCs. The source of these receptors is a man in his late teens or twenties in good health. Some clones in this sample may be carry-over from other donors' samples. The CDR3 runs from the conserved cysteine through the conserved F or W. Fields, in order: J gene, V gene, clone size, D gene, CDR3 protein, CDR3 DNA. A D gene is named only where the DNA matches it firmly. Some rows have no size entry. The others give once, few or many, or a class for an expanded clone.

j_call: TRBJ2-5
v_call: TRBV7-2
clone_size: .
d_call: .
cdr3_aa: CASSPSGQETQYF
cdr3_nt: TGTGCCAGCAGCCCTTCCGGGCAAGAGACCCAGTACTTC

j_call: TRBJ2-2
v_call: TRBV5-1
clone_size: few
d_call: .
cdr3_aa: CASSLEGTGELFF
cdr3_nt: TGCGCCAGCAGCTTGGAGGGCACCGGGGAGCTGTTTTTT

j_call: TRBJ2-1
v_call: TRBV30
clone_size: .
d_call: .
cdr3_aa: CAWKLGPGGNEQFF
cdr3_nt: TGTGCCTGGAAATTGGGACCCGGGGGAAATGAGCAGTTCTTC

j_call: TRBJ2-2
v_call: TRBV4-2
clone_size: .
d_call: .
cdr3_aa: CASSQDRGRSDTGELFF
cdr3_nt: TGTGCCAGCAGCCAAGATAGAGGGAGATCGGACACCGGGGAGCTGTTTTTT

j_call: TRBJ2-5
v_call: TRBV30
clone_size: .
d_call: .
cdr3_aa: CAWSTTTAIAETQYF
cdr3_nt: TGTGCCTGGAGTACCACCACAGCGATTGCGGAGACCCAGTACTTC

j_call: TRBJ2-7
v_call: TRBV9
clone_size: .
d_call: TRBD1
cdr3_aa: CASSIQPGQLYEQYF
cdr3_nt: TGTGCCAGCAGCATCCAACCGGGACAGCTGTACGAGCAGTACTTC

j_call: TRBJ1-2
v_call: TRBV5-5
clone_size: .
d_call: .
cdr3_aa: CASSLNPGTYGYTF
cdr3_nt: TGTGCCAGCAGCCTTAACCCAGGGACCTATGGCTACACCTTC

j_call: TRBJ2-1
v_call: TRBV18
clone_size: .
d_call: TRBD2
cdr3_aa: CASSPGLAEWGEQFF
cdr3_nt: TGTGCCAGCTCACCGGGACTAGCGGAATGGGGTGAGCAGTTCTTC

j_call: TRBJ1-1
v_call: TRBV14
clone_size: .
d_call: TRBD1
cdr3_aa: CASSPDRAYTEAFF
cdr3_nt: TGTGCCAGCAGTCCAGACAGGGCGTATACTGAAGCTTTCTTT

j_call: TRBJ1-4
v_call: TRBV6-1
clone_size: .
d_call: TRBD1
cdr3_aa: CASSTHRQGSEKLFF
cdr3_nt: TGTGCCAGCAGTACTCATAGACAGGGTAGTGAAAAACTGTTTTTT

j_call: TRBJ2-3
v_call: TRBV7-8
clone_size: .
d_call: TRBD2
cdr3_aa: CASSFRTSPDTQYF
cdr3_nt: TGTGCCAGCAGCTTCCGGACTAGTCCAGATACGCAGTATTTT

j_call: TRBJ2-7
v_call: TRBV6-5
clone_size: .
d_call: TRBD2
cdr3_aa: CASTSGSEQYF
cdr3_nt: TGTGCCAGCACTAGCGGGAGCGAGCAGTACTTC

j_call: TRBJ1-1
v_call: TRBV27
clone_size: .
d_call: .
cdr3_aa: CASKLGTFGEAFF
cdr3_nt: TGTGCCAGCAAGCTGGGGACCTTTGGTGAAGCTTTCTTT

j_call: TRBJ1-5
v_call: TRBV5-1
clone_size: .
d_call: .
cdr3_aa: CASSLLSDQPQHF
cdr3_nt: TGCGCCAGCAGCTTGTTATCAGACCAGCCCCAGCATTTT

j_call: TRBJ2-1
v_call: TRBV10-3
clone_size: .
d_call: .
cdr3_aa: CAIRDSLSYNEQFF
cdr3_nt: TGTGCCATCAGGGACAGCCTCTCCTACAATGAGCAGTTCTTC

j_call: TRBJ2-7
v_call: TRBV30
clone_size: .
d_call: TRBD2
cdr3_aa: CAWRFSGSTQNYEQYF
cdr3_nt: TGTGCCTGGAGATTTAGCGGGAGCACCCAAAACTACGAGCAGTACTTC

j_call: TRBJ2-1
v_call: TRBV5-1
clone_size: .
d_call: .
cdr3_aa: CASSLEGPPLGEQFF
cdr3_nt: TGCGCCAGCAGCTTGGAAGGCCCACCCCTTGGTGAGCAGTTCTTC

j_call: TRBJ2-4
v_call: TRBV13
clone_size: .
d_call: TRBD1
cdr3_aa: CASAHDRQGAKNIQYF
cdr3_nt: TGTGCCAGCGCCCACGACAGACAGGGAGCCAAAAACATTCAGTACTTC

j_call: TRBJ2-6
v_call: TRBV7-3
clone_size: .
d_call: .
cdr3_aa: CASSPRSNVLTF
cdr3_nt: TGTGCCAGCAGCCCTCGCTCCAACGTCCTGACTTTC

j_call: TRBJ2-5
v_call: TRBV5-1
clone_size: .
d_call: .
cdr3_aa: CASSWGSAGETQYF
cdr3_nt: TGCGCCAGCAGCTGGGGGAGTGCGGGAGAGACCCAGTACTTC

j_call: TRBJ2-2
v_call: TRBV28
clone_size: .
d_call: .
cdr3_aa: CASRSGQQLTGELFF
cdr3_nt: TGTGCCAGCAGATCCGGACAGCAGTTAACCGGGGAGCTGTTTTTT

j_call: TRBJ1-4
v_call: TRBV5-1
clone_size: .
d_call: TRBD1
cdr3_aa: CASSLTLEFGQGAITNEKLFF
cdr3_nt: TGCGCCAGCAGCTTGACGCTCGAATTTGGACAGGGGGCTATAACTAATGAAAAACTGTTTTTT

j_call: TRBJ2-7
v_call: TRBV28
clone_size: .
d_call: .
cdr3_aa: CASRDIGYEQYF
cdr3_nt: TGTGCCAGCCGGGACATAGGTTACGAGCAGTACTTC

j_call: TRBJ2-7
v_call: TRBV29-1
clone_size: .
d_call: TRBD1
cdr3_aa: CSTGTGYEQYF
cdr3_nt: TGCAGCACCGGGACAGGGTACGAGCAGTACTTC

j_call: TRBJ1-2
v_call: TRBV6-5
clone_size: .
d_call: TRBD1
cdr3_aa: CASSSGGTGGYGYTF
cdr3_nt: TGTGCCAGCAGCTCCGGCGGGACAGGGGGGTATGGCTACACCTTC

j_call: TRBJ2-7
v_call: TRBV20-1
clone_size: .
d_call: .
cdr3_aa: CSFSRYEQYF
cdr3_nt: TGCAGTTTTAGCCGGTACGAGCAGTACTTC

j_call: TRBJ1-1
v_call: TRBV28
clone_size: .
d_call: TRBD1
cdr3_aa: CASRPVSQGKAFF
cdr3_nt: TGTGCCAGCAGGCCAGTATCACAGGGGAAAGCTTTCTTT

j_call: TRBJ2-7
v_call: TRBV6-6
clone_size: .
d_call: .
cdr3_aa: CASRPVLQGSYEQYF
cdr3_nt: TGTGCCAGCAGGCCTGTGCTCCAGGGCTCCTACGAGCAGTACTTC

j_call: TRBJ1-2
v_call: TRBV5-1
clone_size: .
d_call: .
cdr3_aa: CASSLGVWNTNYGYTF
cdr3_nt: TGCGCCAGCAGCTTGGGGGTCTGGAACACTAACTATGGCTACACCTTC

j_call: TRBJ2-7
v_call: TRBV5-1
clone_size: .
d_call: .
cdr3_aa: CASSLAWSWNEQYF
cdr3_nt: TGCGCCAGCAGCTTGGCCTGGAGTTGGAACGAGCAGTACTTC

j_call: TRBJ2-7
v_call: TRBV7-9
clone_size: .
d_call: .
cdr3_aa: CASTLGEANAGQYF
cdr3_nt: TGTGCCAGCACCCTTGGGGAGGCAAACGCTGGGCAGTACTTC

j_call: TRBJ2-2
v_call: TRBV18
clone_size: .
d_call: .
cdr3_aa: CASSPQLNTGELFF
cdr3_nt: TGTGCCAGCTCACCACAGCTGAACACCGGGGAGCTGTTTTTT

j_call: TRBJ1-2
v_call: TRBV5-4
clone_size: .
d_call: .
cdr3_aa: CASSPTVGGYTF
cdr3_nt: TGTGCCAGCAGCCCTACGGTGGGTGGCTACACCTTC

j_call: TRBJ1-2
v_call: TRBV7-2
clone_size: once
d_call: .
cdr3_aa: CASSLQGYGYTF
cdr3_nt: TGTGCCAGCAGCTTACAGGGATATGGCTACACCTTC

j_call: TRBJ2-7
v_call: TRBV5-5
clone_size: .
d_call: .
cdr3_aa: CASSLFSSGAQNEQYF
cdr3_nt: TGTGCCAGCAGCTTATTTAGCTCTGGGGCCCAGAACGAGCAGTACTTC

j_call: TRBJ2-7
v_call: TRBV27
clone_size: .
d_call: .
cdr3_aa: CASSLSLGGDEQYF
cdr3_nt: TGTGCCAGCAGTTTATCGCTAGGCGGGGACGAGCAGTACTTC

j_call: TRBJ2-1
v_call: TRBV5-1
clone_size: .
d_call: TRBD1
cdr3_aa: CASSYTGTASSSSIRNLFF
cdr3_nt: TGCGCCAGCAGCTATACCGGGACAGCTAGCTCCTCTTCCATCAGAAACCTGTTCTTC

j_call: TRBJ1-2
v_call: TRBV5-1
clone_size: .
d_call: .
cdr3_aa: CASSPRRGGYGYTF
cdr3_nt: TGCGCCAGCAGCCCCAGGCGGGGAGGCTATGGCTACACCTTC

j_call: TRBJ2-7
v_call: TRBV29-1
clone_size: .
d_call: TRBD1
cdr3_aa: CSVAGQVAPYEQYF
cdr3_nt: TGCAGCGTTGCGGGACAGGTGGCTCCCTACGAGCAGTACTTC

j_call: TRBJ2-1
v_call: TRBV6-1
clone_size: .
d_call: TRBD2
cdr3_aa: CASKPGGMSYNEQFF
cdr3_nt: TGTGCCAGCAAACCGGGGGGGATGAGTTACAATGAGCAGTTCTTC

j_call: TRBJ1-2
v_call: TRBV5-4
clone_size: .
d_call: TRBD1
cdr3_aa: CASSLPTGEANGYTF
cdr3_nt: TGTGCCAGCAGCTTGCCGACAGGGGAAGCTAATGGCTACACCTTC

j_call: TRBJ2-7
v_call: TRBV5-3
clone_size: .
d_call: .
cdr3_aa: CARSLAGESYEQYF
cdr3_nt: TGTGCCAGAAGCTTGGCCGGGGAGTCCTACGAGCAGTACTTC

j_call: TRBJ2-5
v_call: TRBV28
clone_size: .
d_call: .
cdr3_aa: CASSLPGQETQYF
cdr3_nt: TGTGCCAGCAGTTTGCCAGGGCAAGAGACCCAGTACTTC

j_call: TRBJ1-4
v_call: TRBV5-1
clone_size: .
d_call: TRBD1
cdr3_aa: CASSYGTALNEKLFF
cdr3_nt: TGCGCCAGCAGCTACGGGACAGCTTTAAATGAAAAACTGTTTTTT

j_call: TRBJ1-1
v_call: TRBV7-9
clone_size: .
d_call: .
cdr3_aa: CASSLLGPANTEAFF
cdr3_nt: TGTGCCAGCAGCTTACTGGGTCCAGCAAACACTGAAGCTTTCTTT

j_call: TRBJ2-5
v_call: TRBV28
clone_size: .
d_call: TRBD1
cdr3_aa: CASSFSGTGVETQYF
cdr3_nt: TGTGCCAGCAGTTTTTCAGGGACAGGGGTAGAGACCCAGTACTTC

j_call: TRBJ2-7
v_call: TRBV7-9
clone_size: .
d_call: TRBD2
cdr3_aa: CASSLVASGAYEQYF
cdr3_nt: TGTGCCAGCAGCTTAGTGGCTAGCGGTGCCTACGAGCAGTACTTC

j_call: TRBJ2-5
v_call: TRBV29-1
clone_size: .
d_call: .
cdr3_aa: CSVAGYETQYF
cdr3_nt: TGCAGCGTTGCAGGGTACGAGACCCAGTACTTC

j_call: TRBJ2-1
v_call: TRBV27
clone_size: .
d_call: TRBD2
cdr3_aa: CASSPRGGSEQFF
cdr3_nt: TGTGCCAGCAGTCCGCGGGGGGGCAGTGAGCAGTTCTTC

j_call: TRBJ2-7
v_call: TRBV6-6
clone_size: once
d_call: .
cdr3_aa: CASSYSRDSSQGEQYF
cdr3_nt: TGTGCCAGCAGTTACAGCCGGGACTCCTCGCAAGGCGAGCAGTACTTC

j_call: TRBJ1-5
v_call: TRBV28
clone_size: few
d_call: .
cdr3_aa: CASSSPGRDQPQHF
cdr3_nt: TGTGCCAGCAGTTCCCCGGGGAGGGATCAGCCCCAGCATTTT

j_call: TRBJ2-3
v_call: TRBV5-1
clone_size: .
d_call: TRBD2
cdr3_aa: CASSPGLAGGADTQYF
cdr3_nt: TGCGCCAGCAGCCCGGGACTAGCGGGAGGAGCGGATACGCAGTATTTT

j_call: TRBJ1-3
v_call: TRBV14
clone_size: once
d_call: .
cdr3_aa: CASSQLQVSGNTIYF
cdr3_nt: TGTGCCAGCAGCCAACTACAGGTCTCTGGAAACACCATATATTTT

j_call: TRBJ2-7
v_call: TRBV6-6
clone_size: once
d_call: .
cdr3_aa: CASSSQVFNEQYF
cdr3_nt: TGTGCCAGCAGTTCACAGGTGTTTAACGAGCAGTACTTC